This TCR beta chain was captured in a study of vaccination effects on CD4 cells after COVID-19 (dated by TCRdb to between 2022 and 2023). In the study overall: Two doses of either the BNT162b2 or the mRNA-1273 mRNA SARS-CoV-2 vaccine were administered to participants. In both COVID-19 convalescent patients and infection-naive vaccine recipients, the study compared SARS-CoV-2 spike-specific CD4+ TCR repertoires from before mRNA vaccination with those from after it. A total of over nine COVID-19 convalescent patients and several SARS-CoV-2-naive healthy vaccine recipients were included in the full study. In the study, cultures from other donors were sequenced using the Oncomine TCR Beta short-read assay on an Illumina iSeq 100. General study outcomes and caveats: In healthy vaccine recipients, vaccine-induced clones were almost all SARS-CoV-2 mono-reactive, with only 1 of 255 cross-reactive with common cold coronaviruses. Clones induced by infection and clones induced by vaccination both contracted markedly at late timepoints after vaccination, which fits with T cell responses waning over time. The study was limited by a small number of convalescent patients and lacked early post-infection timepoints.

Of note for this clone: The target of this receptor is not known. One base away there is no much larger clone; base qualities are not given.

In the ViraFEST assay, PBMC were stimulated with viral peptide pools, and antigen-specific CD4+ T cell clonotypes were then identified by expansion using TCR sequencing. After more than 9 days of culture, CD4+ T cells were isolated with the EasySep CD4+ T cell isolation kit. Negative nucleocapsid antibody results before and after vaccination confirmed that the healthy vaccine recipients had no prior SARS-CoV-2 infection. About 2.2 million PBMC per well were cultured in IMDM with 5% human AB serum, about 9.4 IU/ml IL-2 and gentamicin, plus 10 ug/ml peptides. On days 3 and 7, half of the culture medium was replaced with fresh IL-2-containing medium. Unless otherwise noted, each peptide stimulation condition was cultured in triplicate wells. PBMC were separated from whole blood using Ficoll-Paque Plus gradient centrifugation and were then either cryopreserved at -140C or used fresh. Overlapping peptide pools spanned the spike proteins of SARS-CoV-2 and the common cold coronaviruses HCoV-NL63, HCoV-OC43 and HCoV-229E. The QIAamp micro DNA kit was used to extract genomic DNA from the cultured CD4+ T cells.

The method was the immunoSEQ multiplex PCR assay. DNA from the cultured, isolated CD4+ T cells was subjected to TCR beta CDR3 sequencing. As for the authors' bioinformatics: Non-productive TCR sequences were discarded, and reads were trimmed to the CDR3 region, with only CDR3s of 7 or more amino acids retained. Antigen-specific clonotypes were identified using the MANAFEST web app by comparison of expansion in peptide wells against reference cultures. To count as positive, a clone had to show expansion at FDR<0.05 compared with the reference and with all other wells, an odds ratio above 5, and a frequency above 0.1% in two replicate wells. A clonotype was defined as cross-reactive if the clonotype was significantly expanded both in SARS-CoV-2 spike wells and in at least one common cold coronavirus spike condition. CDR3 similarity was assessed by Levenshtein distance with the stringdist R package, and unrooted trees were built with ape in R 3.6.1. This is the immuneACCESS table as TCRdb keeps it, with only in-frame sequences that have V and J called. A part of the clones is gone; compared with another copy, unresolved V genes explain less than half, and the rest is unexplained. From that table come the V and J calls and clone size; the DNA was used to work out D and trimming. The sample profile shows 70,000 to 75,000 clones; roughly 78% of them were found once. The ten biggest clones cover approximately 4% of the sample.

The starting material was CD4+ T cells from PBMCs cultured with HCoV-OC43 spike peptides, obtained before COVID-19 vaccination. According to the study, the label for this sample's cell subset or site signals: HCoV-OC43 spike overlapping peptide pool stimulation. The source is a human donor who received a COVID-19 vaccine.

The CDR3 protein is CASGLSHTEAFF. The nucleotide sequence reads TGTGCTAGTGGTTTATCGCACACTGAAGCTTTCTTT. This receptor chain uses TRBV12-5 and TRBJ1-1, with the D gene too uncertain to name. CDR3 length: 12 amino acids, cysteine to phenylalanine. The only DNA kept is the CDR3, 36 bases in frame from the first base. V sheds 3 bases and J sheds 3 bases, leaving 5 bases between their ends. Looking up the germline V gene yields CDR1 LGHNT and CDR2 FRNRAP. Reference TRBV12-5 and TRBJ1-1 genes cover what lies past the CDR3, so the full variable domain is DARVTQTPRHKVTEMGQEVTMRCQPILGHNTVFWYRQTMMQGLELLAYFRNRAPLDDSGMPKDRFSAEMPDATLATLKIQPSEPRDSAVYFCASGLSHTEAFFGQGTRLTVV.